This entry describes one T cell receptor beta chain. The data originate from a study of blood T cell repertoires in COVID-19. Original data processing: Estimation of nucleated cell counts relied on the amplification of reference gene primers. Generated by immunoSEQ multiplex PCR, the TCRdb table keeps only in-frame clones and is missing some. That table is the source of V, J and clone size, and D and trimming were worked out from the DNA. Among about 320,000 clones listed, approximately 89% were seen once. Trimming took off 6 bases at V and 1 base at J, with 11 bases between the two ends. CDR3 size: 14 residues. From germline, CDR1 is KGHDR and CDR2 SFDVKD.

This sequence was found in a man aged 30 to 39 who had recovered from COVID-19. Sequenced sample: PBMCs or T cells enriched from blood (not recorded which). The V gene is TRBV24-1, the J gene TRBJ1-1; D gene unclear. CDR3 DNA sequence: TGTGCCACCAGTCCCTCAGATGAGAACACTGAAGCTTTCTTT. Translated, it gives CATSPSDENTEAFF.